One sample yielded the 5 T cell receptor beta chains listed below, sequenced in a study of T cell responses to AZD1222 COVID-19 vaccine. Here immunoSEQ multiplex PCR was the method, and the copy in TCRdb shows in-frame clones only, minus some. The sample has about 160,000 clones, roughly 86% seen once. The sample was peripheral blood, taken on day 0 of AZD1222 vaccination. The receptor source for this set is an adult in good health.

The CDR3 nucleotides are TGTGCCATCAGTGCGAGGGGGACAGTTAATGAAAAACTGTTTTTT. Its translation: CAISARGTVNEKLFF. This rearrangement joins TRBV10-3 to TRBJ1-4; 7 bases fit TRBD1. This CDR3 has 15 residues. V was clipped by 4 bases and J by 4 bases; unmatched bases: 6. The germline CDR1 and CDR2 sequences are ENHRY and SYGVKD.

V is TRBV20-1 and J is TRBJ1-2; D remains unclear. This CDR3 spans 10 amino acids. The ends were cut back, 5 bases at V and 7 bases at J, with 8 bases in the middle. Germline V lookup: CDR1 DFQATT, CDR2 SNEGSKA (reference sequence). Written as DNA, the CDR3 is TGCAGTGCTTTTAGTCCTGGCTACACCTTC. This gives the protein CSAFSPGYTF.

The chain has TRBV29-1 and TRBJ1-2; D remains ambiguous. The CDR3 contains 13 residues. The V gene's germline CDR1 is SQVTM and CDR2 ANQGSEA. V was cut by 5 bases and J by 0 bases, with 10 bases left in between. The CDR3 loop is CSVPSGSNYGYTF. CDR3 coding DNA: TGCAGCGTTCCCTCGGGGTCTAACTATGGCTACACCTTC.

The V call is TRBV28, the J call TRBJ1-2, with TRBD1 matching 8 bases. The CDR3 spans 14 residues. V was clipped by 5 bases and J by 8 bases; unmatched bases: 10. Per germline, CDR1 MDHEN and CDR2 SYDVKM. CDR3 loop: CASSRDRTPGGYTF. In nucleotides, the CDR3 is TGTGCCAGCAGTCGGGACAGGACCCCAGGGGGCTACACCTTC.

DNA for the CDR3: TGCGCCAGCAGCCTTGAGGCGGCAGGAATGAACACTGAAGCTTTCTTT. Translated: CASSLEAAGMNTEAFF. The chain combines TRBV4-3 with TRBJ1-1; no clear D gene. This CDR3 has 16 residues. V was clipped by 4 bases and J by 0 bases, with 15 bases between them. The germline V gene has CDR1 LGHNA and CDR2 YSLEER.